The sequence of this TCR beta chain was determined in a study of T cell responses to AZD1222 COVID-19 vaccine. Study-level information: Doses given second, at about 4 or about 12 weeks, were pooled. General study results and limits: Of the AZD1222 recipients, only 6 or 7 were seropositive at baseline.

CDR3 length: 13 amino acids. In germline, CDR1 is SGHRS, CDR2 YFSETQ. Trimming pared 5 bases from V and 7 bases from J, leaving 15 bases between. Only in-frame clones appear in the TCRdb table, and some are missing; sequencing was by immunoSEQ multiplex PCR. The sample yields under 55,000 clones, around 80% seen once. On this clone: The antigen remains unidentified.

The sequences come from peripheral blood, collected on day 0 of AZD1222 vaccination. V is TRBV5-1 and J is TRBJ1-2; weak D call: TRBD1 (5 bases). The receptor was isolated from an adult in good health. The CDR3 sequence: CASRQVHQGGYTF. Here the CDR3 DNA reads TGCGCCAGCAGACAGGTCCACCAGGGTGGCTACACCTTC.